A single sample gave rise to the 11 T cell receptor beta chains below, sequenced in a study of blood T cell repertoires in COVID-19. The assay was immunoSEQ multiplex PCR, and TCRdb's table has in-frame clones only and misses some. The profile shows approximately 250,000 clones, about 91% of them singletons. Sequencing was done on a sample of PBMCs or T cells enriched from blood (not recorded which). These TCRs come from a middle-aged man who had been exposed to COVID-19.

With respect to this clone: Other DNA sequences of this sample code for an identical CDR3. V usage is TRBV5-1 and J usage is TRBJ2-1, with D tentatively TRBD1 (6 bases). Trimming left V 5 bases short and J 0 bases short, with 9 bases between. Germline V gives CDR1 SGHRS, CDR2 YFSETQ. This CDR3 has 14 residues. CDR3 DNA sequence: TGCGCCAGCAGTCCGGACAGCTCCTACAATGAGCAGTTCTTC. Protein product: CASSPDSSYNEQFF.

The chain recombines TRBV11-2 with TRBJ1-6, with a tentative D call TRBD1 (6 bases). The germline gives CDR1 SGHAT, CDR2 FQNNGV. Trimming took off 3 bases at V and 7 bases at J, with 13 bases between the two ends. This CDR3 is built from 15 residues. This chain's CDR3 is CASSFGQPPNSPLHF. DNA of the CDR3: TGTGCCAGCAGCTTCGGACAGCCTCCCAATTCACCCCTCCACTTT.

The table lists this clone with a count of one. V gene TRBV5-6 combines with J gene TRBJ1-1; D not certain. Trimming took 4 bases from V and 0 from J, leaving 10 bases between them. Looked up from germline, CDR1 is SGHDT and CDR2 is YYEEEE. This CDR3 is built from 14 residues. The CDR3 spells CASSIVDLNTEAFF. CDR3 DNA sequence: TGTGCCAGCAGCATAGTTGACTTGAACACTGAAGCTTTCTTT. Looking up the rest from reference TRBV5-6 and TRBJ1-1 gives the full variable domain: DAGVTQSPTHLIKTRGQQVTLRCSPKSGHDTVSWYQQALGQGPQFIFQYYEEEERQRGNFPDRFSGHQFPNYSSELNVNALLLGDSALYLCASSIVDLNTEAFFGQGTRLTVV.

The rearrangement links TRBV3-1 (or the pseudogene TRBV3-2) to TRBJ1-5; possibly TRBD1 for D (6 bases). The length of the CDR3 is 13 residues. The V end was cut by 2 bases, the J end by 7 bases, with 9 bases between. From germline, CDR1 is LGHDT and CDR2 YNNKEL (reference sequence). The CDR3 DNA is TGTGCCAGCAGCCAAAGCGGGGGCCAGCCCCAGCATTTT. This gives the protein CASSQSGGQPQHF.

The chain has TRBV2 and TRBJ1-1; D is possibly TRBD1 (6 bases). The CDR3 spans 11 residues. Per the germline V gene, CDR1 is SNHLY and CDR2 is FYNNEI. V lost 7 bases to trimming and J lost 11 bases, with 14 bases between them. Here the CDR3 reads CASKGDGRAFF. CDR3 sequence (DNA): TGTGCCAGCAAGGGGGACGGTCGGGCTTTCTTT.

V and J are TRBV10-1 and TRBJ1-5; 10 positions agree with TRBD1. CDR3 length equals 15 residues. CDR1 WNHNN and CDR2 SYGVQD come from the germline V gene (reference sequence). With V trimmed by 8 bases and J by 5 bases, 9 bases remained unmatched. The CDR3 DNA reads TGCGCCAGCGGCTCCGGGACAGGGGCAGATCAGCCCCAGCATTTT. Translating gives CASGSGTGADQPQHF.

This clone was seen once. The chain links TRBV3-1 (or the pseudogene TRBV3-2) to TRBJ2-7; TRBD2 is a possible D gene (5 bases). The CDR3 contains 14 residues. Germline V gene data show CDR1 as LGHDT and CDR2 as YNNKEL (reference sequence). V lost 5 bases and J 0 bases, leaving 11 bases between the germline ends. The CDR3 reads CASSTSLLSYEQYF. The CDR3 bases are TGTGCCAGCAGCACTAGTCTCCTCTCCTACGAGCAGTACTTC.

V usage is TRBV4-3 and J usage is TRBJ2-3, with TRBD2 identical over 7 bases. CDR1 LGHNA and CDR2 YSLEER come from the germline V gene. The CDR3 has 15 residues. Trimming removed 3 bases from V and 3 bases from J; junction bases left unmatched: 6. CDR3 nucleotide sequence: TGCGCCAGCAGCCATGGGCTAGCGGATACAGATACGCAGTATTTT. It encodes CASSHGLADTDTQYF.

The rearrangement uses TRBV6-5 and TRBJ1-1; TRBD1 is a possible D gene (5 bases). V was pared by 2 bases and J by 10 bases, with 14 bases between. Germline values: CDR1 MNHEY, CDR2 SVGAGI. This CDR3 spans 13 amino acids. CDR3 residues: CASSYVGPHGAFF. CDR3 DNA: TGTGCCAGCAGTTACGTGGGGCCCCATGGAGCTTTCTTT.

The sample holds one count of this clone. The chain couples TRBV30 to TRBJ2-7; TRBD1 aligns across 8 bases. Germline V CDR1 and CDR2: GTSNPN, SVGIG (reference sequence). V lost 4 bases to trimming and J lost 4 bases; unmatched junction nucleotides: 9. The CDR3 is 14 amino acids. The CDR3 sequence: CAWNTGTGSYEQYF. In DNA form, the CDR3 reads TGTGCCTGGAATACCGGGACAGGCTCATACGAGCAGTACTTC.

V and J are TRBV28 and TRBJ2-1; TRBD2 aligns across 7 bases. The CDR3 extends over 16 amino acids. Germline trimming cut 2 bases from V and 10 bases from J; bases unmatched to any gene: 14. CDR1 and CDR2 from the germline V gene are MDHEN and SYDVKM. CDR3 residues: CASSLGSASGPLEQFF. DNA for the CDR3: TGTGCCAGCAGTTTAGGCTCGGCTAGCGGACCACTGGAGCAGTTCTTC. The entire variable domain, with the rest obtained from reference TRBV28 and TRBJ2-1, is as follows: DVKVTQSSRYLVKRTGEKVFLECVQDMDHENMFWYRQDPGLGLRLIYFSYDVKMKEKGDIPEGYSVSREKKERFSLILESASTNQTSMYLCASSLGSASGPLEQFFGPGTRLTVL.